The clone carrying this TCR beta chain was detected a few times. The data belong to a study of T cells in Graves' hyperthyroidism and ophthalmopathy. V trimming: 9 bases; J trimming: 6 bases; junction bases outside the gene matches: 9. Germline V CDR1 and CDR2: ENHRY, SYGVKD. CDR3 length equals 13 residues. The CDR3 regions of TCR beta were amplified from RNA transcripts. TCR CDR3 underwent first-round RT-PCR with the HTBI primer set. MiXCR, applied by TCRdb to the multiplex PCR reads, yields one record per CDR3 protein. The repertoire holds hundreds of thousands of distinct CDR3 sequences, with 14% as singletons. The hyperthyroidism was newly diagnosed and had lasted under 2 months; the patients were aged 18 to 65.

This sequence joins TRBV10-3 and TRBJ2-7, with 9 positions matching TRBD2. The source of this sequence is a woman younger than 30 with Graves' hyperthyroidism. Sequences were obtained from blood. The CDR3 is CAIRVAGVSEQYF. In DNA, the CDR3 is TGTGCCATACGTGTAGCGGGAGTGTCCGAGCAGTACTTC.